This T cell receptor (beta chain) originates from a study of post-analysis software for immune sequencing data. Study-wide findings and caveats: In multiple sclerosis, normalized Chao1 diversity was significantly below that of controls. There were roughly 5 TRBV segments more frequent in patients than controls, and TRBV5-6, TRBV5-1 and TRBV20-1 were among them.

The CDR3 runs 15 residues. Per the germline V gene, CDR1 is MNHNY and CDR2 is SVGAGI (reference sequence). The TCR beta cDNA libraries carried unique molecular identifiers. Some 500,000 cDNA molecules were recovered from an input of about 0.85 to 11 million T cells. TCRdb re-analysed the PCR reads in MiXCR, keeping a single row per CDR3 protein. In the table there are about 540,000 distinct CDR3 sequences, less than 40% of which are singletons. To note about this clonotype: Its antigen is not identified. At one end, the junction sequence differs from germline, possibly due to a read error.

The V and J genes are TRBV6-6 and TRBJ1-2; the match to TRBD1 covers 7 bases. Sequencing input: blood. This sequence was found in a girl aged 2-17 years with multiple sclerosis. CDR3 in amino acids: CASSYIRQGGNGCTF. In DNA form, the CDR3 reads TGTGCCAGCAGTTACATCCGACAGGGAGGGAATGGCTGCACCTTC.